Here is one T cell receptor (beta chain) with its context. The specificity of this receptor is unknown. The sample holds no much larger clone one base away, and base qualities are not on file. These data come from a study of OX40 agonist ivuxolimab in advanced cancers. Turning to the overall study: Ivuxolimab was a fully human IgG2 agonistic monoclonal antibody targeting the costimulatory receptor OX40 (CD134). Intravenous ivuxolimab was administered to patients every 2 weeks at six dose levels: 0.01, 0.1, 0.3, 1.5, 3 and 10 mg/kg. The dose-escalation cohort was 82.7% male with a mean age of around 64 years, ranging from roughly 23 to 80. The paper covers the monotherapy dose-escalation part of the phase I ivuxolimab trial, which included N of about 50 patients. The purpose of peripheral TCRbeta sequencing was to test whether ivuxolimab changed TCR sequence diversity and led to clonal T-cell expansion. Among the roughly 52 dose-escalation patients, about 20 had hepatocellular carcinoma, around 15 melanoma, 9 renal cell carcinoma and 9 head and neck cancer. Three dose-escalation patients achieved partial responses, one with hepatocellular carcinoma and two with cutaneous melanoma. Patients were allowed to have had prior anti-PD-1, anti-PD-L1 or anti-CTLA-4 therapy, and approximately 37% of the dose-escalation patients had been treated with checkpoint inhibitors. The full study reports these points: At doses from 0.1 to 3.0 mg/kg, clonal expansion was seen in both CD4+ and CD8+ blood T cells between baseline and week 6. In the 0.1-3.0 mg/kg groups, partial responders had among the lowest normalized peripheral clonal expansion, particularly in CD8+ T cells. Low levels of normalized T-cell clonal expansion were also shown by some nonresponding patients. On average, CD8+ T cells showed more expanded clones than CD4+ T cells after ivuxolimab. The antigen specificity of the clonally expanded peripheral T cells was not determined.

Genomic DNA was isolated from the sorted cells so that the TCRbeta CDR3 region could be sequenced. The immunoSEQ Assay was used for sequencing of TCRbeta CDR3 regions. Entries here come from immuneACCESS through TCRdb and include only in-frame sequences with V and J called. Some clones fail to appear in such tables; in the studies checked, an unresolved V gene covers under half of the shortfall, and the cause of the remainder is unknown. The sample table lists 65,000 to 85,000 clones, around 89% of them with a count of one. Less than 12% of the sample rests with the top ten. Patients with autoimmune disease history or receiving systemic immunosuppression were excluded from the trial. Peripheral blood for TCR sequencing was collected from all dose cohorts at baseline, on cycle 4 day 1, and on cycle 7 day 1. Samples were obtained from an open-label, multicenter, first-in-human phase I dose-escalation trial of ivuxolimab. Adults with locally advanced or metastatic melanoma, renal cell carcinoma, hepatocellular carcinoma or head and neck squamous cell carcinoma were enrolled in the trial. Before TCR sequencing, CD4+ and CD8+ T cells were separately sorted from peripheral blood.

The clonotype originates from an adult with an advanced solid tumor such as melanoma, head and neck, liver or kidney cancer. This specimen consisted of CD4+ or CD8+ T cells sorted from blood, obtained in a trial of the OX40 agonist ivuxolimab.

This receptor carries the CDR3 CASRMVENYGYTF. The DNA sequence reads TGTGCCAGCAGAATGGTAGAGAACTATGGCTACACCTTC. This sequence uses TRBV28 and TRBJ1-2, with the D segment identity uncertain. Deletion took 6 bases off V and 2 bases off J, with a span of 10 bases between the germline ends. CDR1 is given as MDHEN and CDR2 as SYDVKM, both from the germline V gene. Counted from cysteine to phenylalanine, this CDR3 has 13 amino acids. Only the CDR3 DNA is retained, 39 bases long and in frame from the first base.